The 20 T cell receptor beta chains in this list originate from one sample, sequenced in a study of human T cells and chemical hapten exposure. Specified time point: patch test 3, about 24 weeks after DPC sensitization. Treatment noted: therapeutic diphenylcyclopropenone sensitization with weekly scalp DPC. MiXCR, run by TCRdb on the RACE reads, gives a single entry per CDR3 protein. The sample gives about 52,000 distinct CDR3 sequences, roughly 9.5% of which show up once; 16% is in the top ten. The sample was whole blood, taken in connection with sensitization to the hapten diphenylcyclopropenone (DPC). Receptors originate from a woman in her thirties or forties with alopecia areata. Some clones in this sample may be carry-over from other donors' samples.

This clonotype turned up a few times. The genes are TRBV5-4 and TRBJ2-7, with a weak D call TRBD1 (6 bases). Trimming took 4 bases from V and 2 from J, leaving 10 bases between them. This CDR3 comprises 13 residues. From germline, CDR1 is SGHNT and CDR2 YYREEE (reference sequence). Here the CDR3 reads CASSIQGTYEQYF. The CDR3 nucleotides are TGTGCCAGCAGCATACAGGGTACCTACGAGCAGTACTTC.

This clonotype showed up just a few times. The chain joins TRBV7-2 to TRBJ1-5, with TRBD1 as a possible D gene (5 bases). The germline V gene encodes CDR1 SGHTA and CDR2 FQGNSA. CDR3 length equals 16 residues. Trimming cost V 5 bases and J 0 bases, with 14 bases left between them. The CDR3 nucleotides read TGTGCCAGCAGCGCTGTAGGGGCTTATAGCAATCAGCCCCAGCATTTT. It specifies CASSAVGAYSNQPQHF. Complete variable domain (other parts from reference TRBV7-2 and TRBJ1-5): GAGVSQSPSNKVTEKGKDVELRCDPISGHTALYWYRQSLGQGLEFLIYFQGNSAPDKSGLPSDRFSAERTGGSVSTLTIQRTQQEDSAVYLCASSAVGAYSNQPQHFGDGTRLSIL.

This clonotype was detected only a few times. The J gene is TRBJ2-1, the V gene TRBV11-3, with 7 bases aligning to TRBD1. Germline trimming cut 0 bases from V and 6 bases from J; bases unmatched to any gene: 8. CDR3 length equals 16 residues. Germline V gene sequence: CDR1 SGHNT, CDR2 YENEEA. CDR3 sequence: CASSLDSGQASNEQFF. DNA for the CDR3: TGTGCCAGCAGCTTAGATTCAGGACAGGCGTCCAATGAGCAGTTCTTC.

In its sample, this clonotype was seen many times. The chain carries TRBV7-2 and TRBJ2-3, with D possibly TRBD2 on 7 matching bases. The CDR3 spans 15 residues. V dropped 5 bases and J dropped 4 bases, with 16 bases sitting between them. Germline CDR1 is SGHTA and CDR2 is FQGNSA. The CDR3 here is CASSVFGGPPDTQYF. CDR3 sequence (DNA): TGTGCCAGCAGCGTGTTCGGGGGGCCCCCAGATACGCAGTATTTT.

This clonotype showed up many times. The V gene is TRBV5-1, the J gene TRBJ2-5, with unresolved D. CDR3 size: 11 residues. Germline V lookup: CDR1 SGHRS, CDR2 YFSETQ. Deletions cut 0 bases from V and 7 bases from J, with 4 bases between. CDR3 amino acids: CASSLEGTQYF. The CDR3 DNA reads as TGCGCCAGCAGCTTGGAGGGGACCCAGTACTTC.

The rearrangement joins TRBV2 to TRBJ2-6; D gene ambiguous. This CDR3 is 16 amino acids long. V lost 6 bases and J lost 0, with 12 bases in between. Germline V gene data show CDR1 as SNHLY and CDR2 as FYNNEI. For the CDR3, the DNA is TGTGCCAGCAGCATTCTTTCAAGCTCTGGGGCCAACGTCCTGACTTTC. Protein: CASSILSSSGANVLTF.

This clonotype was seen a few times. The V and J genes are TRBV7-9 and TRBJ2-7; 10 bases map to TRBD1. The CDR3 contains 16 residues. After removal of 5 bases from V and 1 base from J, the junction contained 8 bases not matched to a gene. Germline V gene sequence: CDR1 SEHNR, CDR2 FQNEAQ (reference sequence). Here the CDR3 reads CASSQTWGQGSYEQYF. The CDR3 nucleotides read TGTGCCAGCAGCCAGACCTGGGGACAGGGGTCCTACGAGCAGTACTTC.

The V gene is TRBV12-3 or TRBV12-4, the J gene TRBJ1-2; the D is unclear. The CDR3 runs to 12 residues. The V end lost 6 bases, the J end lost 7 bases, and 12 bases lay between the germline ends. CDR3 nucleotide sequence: TGTGCCAGCAGGGCCCTGTTGGGTGGCTACACCTTC. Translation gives CASRALLGGYTF.

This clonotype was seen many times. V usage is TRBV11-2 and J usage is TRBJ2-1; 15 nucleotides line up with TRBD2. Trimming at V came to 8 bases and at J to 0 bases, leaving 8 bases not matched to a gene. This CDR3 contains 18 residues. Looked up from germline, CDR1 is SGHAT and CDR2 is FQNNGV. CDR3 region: CASRGTSGGWYSYNEQFF. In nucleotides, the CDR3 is TGTGCCAGCCGAGGGACTAGCGGGGGGTGGTACTCCTACAATGAGCAGTTCTTC.

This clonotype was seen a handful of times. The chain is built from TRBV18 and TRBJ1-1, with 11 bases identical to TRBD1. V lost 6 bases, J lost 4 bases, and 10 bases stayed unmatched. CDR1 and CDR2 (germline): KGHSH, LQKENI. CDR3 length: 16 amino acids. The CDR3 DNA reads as TGTGCCAGCTCGGCCGGACAGGGGGCGCAGGGCACTGAAGCTTTCTTT. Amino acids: CASSAGQGAQGTEAFF.

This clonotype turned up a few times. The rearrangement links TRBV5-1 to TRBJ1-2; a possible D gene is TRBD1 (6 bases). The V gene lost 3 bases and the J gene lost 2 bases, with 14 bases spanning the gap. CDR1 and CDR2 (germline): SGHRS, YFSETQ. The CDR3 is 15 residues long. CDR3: CASSSTSTGNYGYTF. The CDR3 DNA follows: TGCGCCAGCAGCTCAACCTCGACAGGCAACTATGGCTACACCTTC. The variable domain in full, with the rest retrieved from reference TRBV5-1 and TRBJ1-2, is KAGVTQTPRYLIKTRGQQVTLSCSPISGHRSVSWYQQTPGQGLQFLFEYFSETQRNKGNFPGRFSGRQFSNSRSEMNVSTLELGDSALYLCASSSTSTGNYGYTFGSGTRLTVV.

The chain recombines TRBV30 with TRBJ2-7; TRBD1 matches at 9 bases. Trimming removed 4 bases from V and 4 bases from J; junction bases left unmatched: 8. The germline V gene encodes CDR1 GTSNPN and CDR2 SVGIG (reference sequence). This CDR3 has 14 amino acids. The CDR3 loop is CAWNEDRGGYEQYF. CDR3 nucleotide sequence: TGTGCCTGGAATGAGGACAGGGGAGGGTACGAGCAGTACTTC.

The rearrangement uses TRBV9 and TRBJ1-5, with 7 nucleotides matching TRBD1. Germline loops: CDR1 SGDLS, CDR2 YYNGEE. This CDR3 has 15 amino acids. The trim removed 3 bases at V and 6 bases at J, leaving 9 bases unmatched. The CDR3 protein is CASSGGQEDGQPQHF. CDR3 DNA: TGTGCCAGCAGCGGTGGACAGGAGGACGGTCAGCCCCAGCATTTT.

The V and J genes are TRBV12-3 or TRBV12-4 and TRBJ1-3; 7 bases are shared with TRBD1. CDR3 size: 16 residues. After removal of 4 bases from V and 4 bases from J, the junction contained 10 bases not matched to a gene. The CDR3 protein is CASSSGGTALGNTIYF. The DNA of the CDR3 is TGTGCCAGCAGTTCCGGAGGGACAGCCTTAGGAAACACCATATATTTT.

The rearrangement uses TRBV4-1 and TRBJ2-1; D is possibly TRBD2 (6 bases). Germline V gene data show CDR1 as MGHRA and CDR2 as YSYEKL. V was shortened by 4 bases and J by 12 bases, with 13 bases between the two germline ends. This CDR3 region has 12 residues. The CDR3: CASSPAGAGQFF. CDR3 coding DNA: TGCGCCAGCAGCCCCGCCGGAGCGGGGCAGTTCTTC.

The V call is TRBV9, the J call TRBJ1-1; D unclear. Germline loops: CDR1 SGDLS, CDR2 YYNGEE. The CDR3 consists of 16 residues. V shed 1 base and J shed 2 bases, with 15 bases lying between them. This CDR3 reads CASSVLSRGTNTEAFF. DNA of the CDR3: TGTGCCAGCAGCGTACTCTCCAGAGGTACCAACACTGAAGCTTTCTTT. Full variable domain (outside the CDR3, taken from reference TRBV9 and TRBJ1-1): DSGVTQTPKHLITATGQRVTLRCSPRSGDLSVYWYQQSLDQGLQFLIQYYNGEERAKGNILERFSAQQFPDLHSELNLSSLELGDSALYFCASSVLSRGTNTEAFFGQGTRLTVV.

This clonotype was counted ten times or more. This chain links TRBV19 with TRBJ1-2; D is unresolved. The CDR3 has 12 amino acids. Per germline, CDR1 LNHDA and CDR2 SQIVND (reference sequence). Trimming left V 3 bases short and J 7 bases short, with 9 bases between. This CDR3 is CASSISSTGYTF. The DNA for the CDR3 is TGTGCCAGTAGTATTTCGTCTACTGGCTACACCTTC.

This CDR3 is CASSLGRGGEKLFF. The CDR3 DNA sequence: TGTGCCAGCAGCTTAGGAAGGGGGGGTGAAAAACTGTTTTTT. This rearrangement joins TRBV7-8 to TRBJ1-4; D perhaps matches TRBD1 (6 bases). The germline V gene encodes CDR1 SGHVS and CDR2 FQNEAQ. Trimming shortened V by 1 base and J by 7 bases, and 10 bases separated the two germline ends. The CDR3 is 14 residues long.

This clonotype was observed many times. CDR3 in DNA: TGTGCCAGCAGCGTAGATTTGGCGACAGGGGGCCGTTACAATGAGCAGTTCTTC. This translates into CASSVDLATGGRYNEQFF. The chain uses TRBV9 and TRBJ2-1; the match to TRBD1 covers 10 bases. This CDR3 region has 18 residues. In germline, CDR1 is SGDLS, CDR2 YYNGEE. The V gene end was trimmed by 0 bases and the J gene end by 4 bases; junction bases not matched to a gene: 10.

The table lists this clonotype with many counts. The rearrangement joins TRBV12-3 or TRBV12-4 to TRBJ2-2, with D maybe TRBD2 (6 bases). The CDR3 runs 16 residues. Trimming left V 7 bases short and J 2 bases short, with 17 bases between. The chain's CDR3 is CASNLGGRPNTGELFF. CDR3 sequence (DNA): TGTGCCAGCAACCTAGGAGGGCGCCCAAACACCGGGGAGCTGTTTTTT.